Below, 22 T cell receptor beta chains from the same sample are listed, as sequenced in a study of cytotoxic CD8 clonotypes in ibrutinib-treated CLL. Libraries were prepared by immunoSEQ multiplex PCR; TCRdb keeps only in-frame clonotypes and omits some of them. The profile shows under 300,000 clones, approximately 76% of them singletons. The input for sequencing was PBMCs, taken at disease progression, from a patient treated with ibrutinib. Every receptor here comes from a human donor with chronic lymphocytic leukemia.

The rearrangement joins TRBV28 to TRBJ2-7, with TRBD2 identical over 8 bases. The trim removed 5 bases at V and 4 bases at J, leaving 10 bases unmatched. The CDR3 runs to 15 residues. Germline values: CDR1 MDHEN, CDR2 SYDVKM. CDR3 sequence (DNA): TGTGCCAGCAGTCCCCCGGGTGCGGGGGGTTACGAGCAGTACTTC. Translated, it gives CASSPPGAGGYEQYF.

This clone was seen once. CDR3 loop: CATSSLPTIYEQYF. CDR3 nucleotide sequence: TGTGCCACCAGCTCCCTACCGACCATTTACGAGCAGTACTTC. V usage is TRBV15 and J usage is TRBJ2-7; unclear D gene. The CDR3 is 14 residues long. Germline V gene data show CDR1 as LNHNV and CDR2 as YYDKDF (reference sequence). V gave up 5 bases and J gave up 4 bases, with 15 bases separating them.

The chain has TRBV5-6 and TRBJ1-2, with TRBD1 identical over 7 bases. V was pared by 4 bases and J by 7 bases, with 4 bases of the junction left unmatched. Germline values: CDR1 SGHDT, CDR2 YYEEEE. The CDR3 has 12 residues. CDR3 residues: CASSLQGFGYTF. DNA for the CDR3: TGTGCCAGCAGCCTACAGGGGTTTGGCTACACCTTC.

This chain uses TRBV7-8 with TRBJ1-5; D remains ambiguous. Trimming left V 4 bases short and J 0 bases short, with 13 bases between. The CDR3 sequence is 16 residues long. The germline CDR1 and CDR2 sequences are SGHVS and FQNEAQ. This CDR3 is CASSSPAQYSNQPQHF. The CDR3 DNA sequence: TGTGCCAGCAGCTCCCCTGCCCAATATAGCAATCAGCCCCAGCATTTT.

DNA of the CDR3: TGCAGCGTCCTATGGGAGAGTCACGAGCAGTACTTC. Translation: CSVLWESHEQYF. The chain is built from TRBV29-1 and TRBJ2-7; TRBD2 might be the D (5 bases). CDR3 size: 12 residues. V lost 6 bases, J lost 5 bases, and 14 bases lay in between. Germline loops: CDR1 SQVTM, CDR2 ANQGSEA.

CDR3 residues: CASTEPGRGEAFF. The CDR3 DNA is TGTGCCAGCACAGAACCGGGCCGTGGGGAAGCTTTCTTT. The V and J genes are TRBV28 and TRBJ1-1; no definite D call. The CDR3 has 13 amino acids. CDR1 is MDHEN, CDR2 SYDVKM, per germline. V was clipped by 7 bases and J by 8 bases, with 17 bases between them.

The chain couples TRBV19 to TRBJ2-3; 13 bases are shared with TRBD2. Germline V gives CDR1 LNHDA, CDR2 SQIVND (reference sequence). This CDR3 region has 14 residues. J was trimmed by 8 bases and V by 6 bases; bases with no gene match: 5. CDR3 amino acids: CASRLAGGQGTQYF. In nucleotides, the CDR3 is TGTGCCAGTAGACTAGCGGGGGGGCAAGGTACGCAGTATTTT. Supplemented by reference TRBV19 and TRBJ2-3, the full variable domain reads DGGITQSPKYLFRKEGQNVTLSCEQNLNHDAMYWYRQDPGQGLRLIYYSQIVNDFQKGDIAEGYSVSREKKESFPLTVTSAQKNPTAFYLCASRLAGGQGTQYFGPGTRLTVL.

This clone was seen a few times. CDR3 sequence reads: CASSFWARAHEQYF. The CDR3 region has the DNA TGTGCCAGCAGTTTTTGGGCGCGCGCCCACGAGCAGTACTTC. The chain links TRBV28 to TRBJ2-7; D remains ambiguous. This CDR3 has 14 residues. V shed 3 bases and J shed 5 bases, with 14 bases lying between them. Germline CDR1 is MDHEN and CDR2 is SYDVKM.

This CDR3 is CASSPANEQYF. In DNA, the CDR3 is TGTGCCAGCTCACCTGCGAACGAGCAGTACTTC. The rearrangement links TRBV18 to TRBJ2-7, with D hard to call. V lost 3 bases, J lost 5 bases, and 5 bases lay in between. CDR1 is KGHSH and CDR2 is LQKENI in the germline V gene. The CDR3 extends over 11 amino acids.

This chain joins TRBV11-2 and TRBJ2-5, with TRBD1 identical over 8 bases. The CDR3 is 16 amino acids. Per germline, CDR1 SGHAT and CDR2 FQNNGV. Unmatched junction bases numbered 11, after V lost 5 bases and J lost 3 bases. CDR3 region: CASSPLPEDREETQYF. The CDR3 DNA follows: TGTGCCAGCAGCCCCCTCCCGGAGGACAGGGAAGAGACCCAGTACTTC. Using reference TRBV11-2 and TRBJ2-5 for the parts outside the CDR3, the full variable domain is EAGVAQSPRYKIIEKRQSVAFWCNPISGHATLYWYQQILGQGPKLLIQFQNNGVVDDSQLPKDRFSAERLKGVDSTLKIQPAKLEDSAVYLCASSPLPEDREETQYFGPGTRLLVL.

This clone is a singleton in its sample. V usage is TRBV5-1 and J usage is TRBJ2-1; no definite D call. Deletions cut 7 bases from V and 4 bases from J, with 27 bases between. CDR1 and CDR2 (germline): SGHRS, YFSETQ. This CDR3 has 18 residues. CDR3 amino acids: CASFSPERPDGEYNEQFF. CDR3 bases: TGCGCCAGCTTTTCACCCGAACGCCCGGACGGTGAATACAATGAGCAGTTCTTC.

This rearrangement joins TRBV11-2 to TRBJ1-6; no reliable D call. V gave up 1 base and J gave up 6 bases, with 4 bases separating them. Germline CDR1 reads SGHAT; CDR2 reads FQNNGV. The CDR3 runs to 13 residues. CDR3 amino acids: CASSLVFNSPLHF. Here the CDR3 DNA reads TGTGCCAGCAGCTTAGTTTTTAATTCACCCCTCCACTTT.

This rearrangement joins TRBV14 to TRBJ2-2, with TRBD1 matching 8 bases. Germline V CDR1 and CDR2: SGHDN, FVKESK. After removal of 0 bases from V and 4 bases from J, the junction contained 7 bases not matched to a gene. The length of the CDR3 is 17 residues. In nucleotides, the CDR3 is TGTGCCAGCAGCCAAGACAGGACAGGGAAGGTCACCGGGGAGCTGTTTTTT. Its protein product is CASSQDRTGKVTGELFF.

This rearrangement joins TRBV6-5 to TRBJ2-7, with D possibly being TRBD1 or TRBD2 (6 bases each). Germline CDR1 is MNHEY and CDR2 is SVGAGI. The CDR3 is made up of 16 amino acids. V lost 4 bases to trimming and J lost 5 bases, with 21 bases between them. The DNA of the CDR3 is TGTGCCAGCAGTTCGGGGGCCCGGGGGCCACTACACGAGCAGTACTTC. As protein: CASSSGARGPLHEQYF.

The J gene is TRBJ1-6, the V gene TRBV7-6; D gene unclear. From germline, CDR1 is SGHVS and CDR2 FNYEAQ. Trimming stripped 4 bases from V and 7 bases from J, with 14 bases between. The CDR3 extends over 15 amino acids. The CDR3 protein is CASSYDEAGNSPLHF. The CDR3 bases are TGTGCCAGCAGCTACGATGAGGCGGGGAATTCACCCCTCCACTTT.

The chain uses TRBV2 and TRBJ2-7; 8 positions agree with TRBD1. There are 15 residues in the CDR3. Germline V CDR1 and CDR2: SNHLY, FYNNEI. V dropped 6 bases and J dropped 0; count of bases not matched to a gene: 7. Here the CDR3 reads CASSPTGVPSYEQYF. The CDR3 DNA reads TGTGCCAGCAGCCCGACAGGGGTCCCCTCCTACGAGCAGTACTTC.

The chain couples TRBV2 to TRBJ2-5, with 7 bases identical to TRBD1. Germline CDR1 and CDR2: SNHLY and FYNNEI. The CDR3 loop spans 12 amino acids. The CDR3 region has the DNA TGTACCTCTGCTTGGGACAGTGAGACCCAGTACTTC. Encoded protein: CTSAWDSETQYF.

The table lists this clone with a few counts. The V call is TRBV5-5, the J call TRBJ2-1; 8 bases are a match to TRBD1. This CDR3 spans 14 amino acids. CDR1 SGHKS and CDR2 YYEKEE come from the germline V gene (reference sequence). V lost 2 bases to trimming and J lost 7 bases; unmatched junction nucleotides: 5. The CDR3 loop is CASSFRDRRNEQFF. The DNA of the CDR3 is TGTGCCAGCAGCTTCCGGGACAGGCGGAATGAGCAGTTCTTC.

The CDR3 nucleotides are TGCAGCGTTGCAGCGAACACAGATACGCAGTATTTT. It encodes CSVAANTDTQYF. The V and J genes are TRBV29-1 and TRBJ2-3; D not certain. Germline V gives CDR1 SQVTM, CDR2 ANQGSEA. CDR3 length: 12 amino acids. Trimming left V 4 bases short and J 2 bases short, with 7 bases between.

The rearrangement links TRBV27 to TRBJ2-5; 11 nucleotides match TRBD1. The germline V gene has CDR1 MNHEY and CDR2 SMNVEV (reference sequence). The CDR3 is 18 amino acids. The trim removed 6 bases at V and 4 bases at J, leaving 16 bases unmatched. Written as DNA, the CDR3 is TGTGCCAGCAGCCTCAGGGCGGGACAGGGGGGGTTTGGAGAGACCCAGTACTTC. This translates into CASSLRAGQGGFGETQYF.

The rearrangement uses TRBV13 and TRBJ2-7, with a weak D call TRBD2 (6 bases). The V and J ends lost 5 bases and 6 bases respectively, with 14 bases between them. The germline CDR1 and CDR2 sequences are PRHDT and FYEKMQ (reference sequence). The CDR3 is made up of 13 amino acids. The CDR3 loop reads CASSAPGTSEQYF. The DNA for the CDR3 is TGTGCCAGCAGCGCCCCGGGGACTTCCGAGCAGTACTTC. The entire variable domain, with the rest obtained from reference TRBV13 and TRBJ2-7, is as follows: AAGVIQSPRHLIKEKRETATLKCYPIPRHDTVYWYQQGPGQDPQFLISFYEKMQSDKGSIPDRFSAQQFSDYHSELNMSSLELGDSALYFCASSAPGTSEQYFGPGTRLTVT.

In this sample, this clone turned up once. This rearrangement joins TRBV7-2 to TRBJ1-3, with 9 bases identical to TRBD1. Germline lookup yields CDR1 SGHTA and CDR2 FQGNSA. Trimming took 5 bases from V and 8 from J; bases not matched to a gene: 10. This CDR3 region has 15 residues. This chain's CDR3 is CASSPALGQGYTIYF. The DNA of the CDR3 is TGTGCCAGCAGCCCCGCCCTGGGACAGGGCTACACCATATATTTT.